This TCR beta chain was sequenced during a study of T cell repertoires in cytomegalovirus infection. In the study overall: A matching HLA type, together with CMV infection, was signaled by public TCR beta signatures.

Trimming pared 3 bases from V and 6 bases from J, leaving 18 bases between. The CDR3 loop spans 15 amino acids. Germline lookup yields CDR1 DFQATT and CDR2 SNEGSKA (reference sequence). The study's findings and limits: CMV carriers having the relevant HLA were flagged by cumulative public TCR beta family frequency. HLA-C-restricted CMV-specific TCR beta clonotypes prevailed in the ex vivo response.

A remark on this clonotype: As yet, its antigen is unknown.

TCRdb called the reads again in MiXCR, with one record for every CDR3 protein. The sample carries 450,000 to 650,000 distinct CDR3 sequences, about a quarter recorded once. Material for sequencing was PBMCs. This chain links TRBV20-1 with TRBJ1-5; D is unclear. This receptor was taken from a human donor in good health (CMV status not recorded). Some clones in this sample may be carry-over from other donors' samples. This CDR3 reads CSASISSAGGQPQHF. The CDR3 nucleotides read TGCAGTGCTAGTATCAGTTCGGCGGGCGGTCAGCCCCAGCATTTT.